The subject of this entry is one T cell receptor (beta chain). Its antigen is as yet unknown. This CDR3 has 12 amino acids. Deletions cut 0 bases from V and 9 bases from J, with 7 bases between. In germline, CDR1 is SGHDT, CDR2 YYEEEE. This specimen belongs to a study of CD8+ T cells in alopecia areata. Turning to the study itself: Tofacitinib was taken orally by treated patients, and the dose was 5 to 10 mg twice daily. Study-wide results and limits: Persistence in scalp and blood during tofacitinib was observed for many expanded lesional clones.

Treatment: oral pan-JAK inhibitor, 5-10 mg twice daily. Sorting from PBMCs produced CD4+ and CD8+ T cells. RNA extraction and reverse transcription yielded cDNA as sequencing template. Libraries were prepared by immunoSEQ multiplex PCR; TCRdb keeps only in-frame clonotypes and omits some of them. The sample lists 150,000 to 200,000 clones, 60% to 70% occurring once. The genes are TRBV5-6 and TRBJ2-1, with D possibly matching TRBD2 (5 bases). The sequenced sample was CD4+ T cells sorted from blood, obtained at week 4, from a patient treated with tofacitinib. This TCR was sampled from a human donor with alopecia areata. The CDR3 loop is CASSLAGIEQFF. In DNA form, the CDR3 reads TGTGCCAGCAGCTTGGCGGGGATTGAGCAGTTCTTC.